This T cell receptor beta chain was sequenced in a study of blood T cell repertoires in COVID-19. Study information: PBMCs, B-cell-depleted T cells, or T cells were the source of the cDNA or gDNA that made up the material.

The germline CDR1 and CDR2 sequences are ENHRY and SYGVKD. V shed 8 bases, J shed 7 bases, and the junction held 9 bases outside the gene matches. The CDR3 consists of 14 residues. In the authors' workflow: The assay estimated nucleated cells by amplifying reference gene primers. Some clones are missing from TCRdb's copy, which holds only in-frame ones; the method was immunoSEQ multiplex PCR. The V and J calls and clone size were taken over from that table, and D and trimming were inferred from the DNA. The sample lists roughly 170,000 clones, 85% to 90% occurring once. The TCR was taken from a man aged 70 or older with active or convalescent COVID-19. The rearrangement uses TRBV10-3 and TRBJ2-3, with TRBD2 identical over 10 bases. The material sequenced was peripheral blood. CDR3 in DNA: TGTGCCATCGCGGGGGCTAGCGGGGGAAATACGCAGTATTTT. It is translated as CAIAGASGGNTQYF.